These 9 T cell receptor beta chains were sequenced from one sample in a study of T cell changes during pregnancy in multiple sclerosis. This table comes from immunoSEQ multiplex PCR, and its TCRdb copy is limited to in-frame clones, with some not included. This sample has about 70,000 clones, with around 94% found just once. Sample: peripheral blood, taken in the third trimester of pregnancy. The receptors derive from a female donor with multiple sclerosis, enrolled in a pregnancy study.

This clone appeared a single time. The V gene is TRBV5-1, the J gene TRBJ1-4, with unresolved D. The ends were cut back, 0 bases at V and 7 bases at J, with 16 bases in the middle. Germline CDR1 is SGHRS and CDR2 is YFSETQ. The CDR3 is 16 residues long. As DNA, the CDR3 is TGCGCCAGCAGCTTGGCAGGAGGGTCGGTAGGTGAAAAACTGTTTTTT. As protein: CASSLAGGSVGEKLFF. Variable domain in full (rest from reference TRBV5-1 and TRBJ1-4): KAGVTQTPRYLIKTRGQQVTLSCSPISGHRSVSWYQQTPGQGLQFLFEYFSETQRNKGNFPGRFSGRQFSNSRSEMNVSTLELGDSALYLCASSLAGGSVGEKLFFGSGTQLSVL.

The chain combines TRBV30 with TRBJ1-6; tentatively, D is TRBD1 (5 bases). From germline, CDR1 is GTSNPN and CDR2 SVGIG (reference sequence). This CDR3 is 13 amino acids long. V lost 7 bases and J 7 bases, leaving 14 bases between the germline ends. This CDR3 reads CALQGARNSPLHF. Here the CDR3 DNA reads TGTGCCTTACAAGGGGCTAGGAATTCACCCCTCCACTTT.

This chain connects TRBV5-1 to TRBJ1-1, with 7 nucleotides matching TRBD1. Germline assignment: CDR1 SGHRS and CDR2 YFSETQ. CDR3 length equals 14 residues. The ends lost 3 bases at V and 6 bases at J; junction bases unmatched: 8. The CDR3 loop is CASSSKPQGPEAFF. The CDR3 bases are TGCGCCAGCAGCTCGAAACCACAGGGGCCTGAAGCTTTCTTT.

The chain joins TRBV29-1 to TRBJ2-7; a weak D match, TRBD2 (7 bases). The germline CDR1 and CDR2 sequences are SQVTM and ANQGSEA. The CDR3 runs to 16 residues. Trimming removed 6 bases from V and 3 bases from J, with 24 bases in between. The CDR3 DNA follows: TGCAGCGTCGCACCCCTCGGGGCGGGGGCCATCTACGAGCAGTACTTC. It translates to CSVAPLGAGAIYEQYF.

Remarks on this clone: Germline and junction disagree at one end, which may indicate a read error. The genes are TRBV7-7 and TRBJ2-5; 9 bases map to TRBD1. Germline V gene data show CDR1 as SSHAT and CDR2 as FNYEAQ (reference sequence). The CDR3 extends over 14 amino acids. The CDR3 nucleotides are TGTGCTAGCAGCCCCGGACAGGGGTTAGAGACCCAGTACTTC. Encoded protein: CASSPGQGLETQYF.

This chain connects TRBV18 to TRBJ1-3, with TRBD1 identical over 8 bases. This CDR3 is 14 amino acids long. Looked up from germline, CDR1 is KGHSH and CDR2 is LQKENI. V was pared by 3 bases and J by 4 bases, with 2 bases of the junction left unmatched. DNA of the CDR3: TGTGCCAGCTCACCGGACAGGGTCGGAAACACCATATATTTT. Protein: CASSPDRVGNTIYF.

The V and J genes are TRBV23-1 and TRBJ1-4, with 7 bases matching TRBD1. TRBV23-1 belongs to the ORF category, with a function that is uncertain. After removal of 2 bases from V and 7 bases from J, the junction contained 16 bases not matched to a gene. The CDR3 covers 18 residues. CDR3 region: CASSQRAGRQGLGEKLFF. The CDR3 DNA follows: TGCGCCAGCAGTCAAAGGGCCGGCCGACAGGGTCTGGGTGAAAAACTGTTTTTT.

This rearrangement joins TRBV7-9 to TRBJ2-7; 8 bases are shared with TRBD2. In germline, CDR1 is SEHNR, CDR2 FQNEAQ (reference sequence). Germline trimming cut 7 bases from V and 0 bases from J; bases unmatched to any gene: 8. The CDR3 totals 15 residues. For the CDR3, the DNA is TGTGCCAGCACCCCCGGGAGGGCTAGCTCCTACGAGCAGTACTTC. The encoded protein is CASTPGRASSYEQYF.

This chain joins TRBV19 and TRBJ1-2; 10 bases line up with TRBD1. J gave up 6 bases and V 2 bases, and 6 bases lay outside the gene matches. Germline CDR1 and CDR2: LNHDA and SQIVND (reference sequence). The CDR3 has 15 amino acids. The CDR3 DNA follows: TGTGCCAGTAGTATATCTGGGACAGGGGAAAATGGCTACACCTTC. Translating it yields CASSISGTGENGYTF.